Each of the 24 T cell receptor beta chains below was sequenced from the same sample in a study of radiation and T cells in renal cell carcinoma. Noted time point: baseline pretreatment blood. Treatment reported: 15 Gy SBRT to primary tumor, nephrectomy 4 weeks later. Profiled with immunoSEQ multiplex PCR; TCRdb holds only in-frame clones, not every one. The sample shows about 140,000 clones, over 80% of them seen only once. The sequenced sample was blood, obtained from a patient whose treatment included radiotherapy and nephrectomy. The receptors here all came from a woman aged 45-60 years with renal cell carcinoma.

The J gene is TRBJ1-4, the V gene TRBV5-1; TRBD1 might be the D (6 bases). CDR1 is SGHRS and CDR2 is YFSETQ in the germline V gene. This CDR3 is 14 amino acids long. Trimming stripped 1 base from V and 6 bases from J, with 10 bases between. The DNA for the CDR3 is TGCGCCAGCAGCTTGTCGGGGGGCGATGAAAAACTGTTTTTT. This sequence encodes CASSLSGGDEKLFF.

The chain joins TRBV6-4 to TRBJ2-1; maybe TRBD2 (5 bases). The CDR3 is 15 residues long. Trimming removed 5 bases at V and 1 base at J, with 12 bases between. Germline lookup yields CDR1 MRHNA and CDR2 SNTAGT. CDR3 loop: CASSQLAGSYNEQFF. The DNA of the CDR3 is TGTGCCAGCAGTCAACTTGCGGGTTCCTACAATGAGCAGTTCTTC.

The rearrangement links TRBV5-4 to TRBJ2-5; TRBD1 agrees at 11 bases. Germline CDR1 SGHNT, CDR2 YYREEE (reference sequence). V was pared by 4 bases and J by 2 bases, with 4 bases of the junction left unmatched. There are 15 residues in the CDR3. CDR3 loop: CASSRGQGVQETQYF. The CDR3, as DNA: TGTGCCAGCAGCCGGGGACAGGGGGTTCAAGAGACCCAGTACTTC. Looking up the rest from reference TRBV5-4 and TRBJ2-5 gives the full variable domain: ETGVTQSPTHLIKTRGQQVTLRCSSQSGHNTVSWYQQALGQGPQFIFQYYREEENGRGNFPPRFSGLQFPNYSSELNVNALELDDSALYLCASSRGQGVQETQYFGPGTRLLVL.

This chain links TRBV5-1 with TRBJ2-7; no reliable D call. The V gene lost 2 bases and the J gene lost 0 bases, with 9 bases spanning the gap. Germline CDR1 is SGHRS and CDR2 is YFSETQ. This CDR3 region has 14 residues. In DNA, the CDR3 is TGCGCCAGCAGCTTAACAGCCCTCTCCTACGAGCAGTACTTC. Protein product: CASSLTALSYEQYF.

This chain links TRBV25-1 with TRBJ2-5; tentatively, D is TRBD2 (6 bases). Germline V gives CDR1 MGHDK, CDR2 SYGVNS. CDR3 length: 17 amino acids. V was trimmed by 4 bases and J by 4 bases, leaving 22 bases between them. This chain's CDR3 is CASSGIPGRGFGETQYF. CDR3 bases: TGTGCCAGCAGTGGAATTCCGGGACGGGGGTTTGGAGAGACCCAGTACTTC.

V is TRBV4-3 and J is TRBJ1-3; TRBD1 is a possible D gene (5 bases). The V end was cut by 0 bases, the J end by 5 bases, with 17 bases between. Per the germline V gene, CDR1 is LGHNA and CDR2 is YSLEER. The CDR3 loop spans 17 amino acids. CDR3 residues: CASSQESDSKSRNTIYF. CDR3 coding DNA: TGCGCCAGCAGCCAAGAGTCCGACAGTAAATCCCGAAACACCATATATTTT.

CDR3 region: CASSVEGRTDTQYF. CDR3 bases: TGTGCCAGCAGCGTAGAGGGTAGAACTGATACGCAGTATTTT. The chain joins TRBV9 to TRBJ2-3, with D hard to call. Germline CDR1 SGDLS, CDR2 YYNGEE. The CDR3 totals 14 residues. The V end lost 0 bases, the J end lost 6 bases, and 11 bases lay between the germline ends. The complete variable domain, with remaining parts taken from reference TRBV9 and TRBJ2-3, reads DSGVTQTPKHLITATGQRVTLRCSPRSGDLSVYWYQQSLDQGLQFLIQYYNGEERAKGNILERFSAQQFPDLHSELNLSSLELGDSALYFCASSVEGRTDTQYFGPGTRLTVL.

This chain uses TRBV5-1 with TRBJ2-7; 8 bases align to TRBD1. This CDR3 region has 14 residues. Losses at the gene ends were 4 bases for V and 2 bases for J; bases not matched to a gene: 5. Per the germline V gene, CDR1 is SGHRS and CDR2 is YFSETQ. CDR3 nucleotide sequence: TGCGCCAGCAGCAGCGGACAGGGAGCCTACGAGCAGTACTTC. Protein sequence: CASSSGQGAYEQYF.

This chain uses TRBV10-3 with TRBJ2-5; 8 bases match TRBD1. Germline V gives CDR1 ENHRY, CDR2 SYGVKD. This CDR3 comprises 14 residues. J was trimmed by 5 bases and V by 4 bases; bases with no gene match: 6. In DNA, the CDR3 is TGTGCCATCAGTGCAGGGGGCCTGGGGGAGACCCAGTACTTC. Encoded protein: CAISAGGLGETQYF.

The rearrangement links TRBV5-4 to TRBJ2-7; 14 nucleotides line up with TRBD2. The CDR3 has 18 amino acids. V shed 0 bases, J shed 2 bases, and the junction held 7 bases outside the gene matches. The germline CDR1 and CDR2 sequences are SGHNT and YYREEE (reference sequence). This chain's CDR3 is CASSLDGLAGGEPYEQYF. The CDR3 bases are TGTGCCAGCAGCTTGGATGGACTAGCGGGGGGTGAACCCTACGAGCAGTACTTC.

The rearrangement uses TRBV9 and TRBJ2-1, with D maybe TRBD1 (5 bases). The CDR3 spans 15 residues. V was trimmed by 0 bases and J by 3 bases, leaving 10 bases between them. The germline V gene encodes CDR1 SGDLS and CDR2 YYNGEE. The chain's CDR3 is CASSVASQGYNEQFF. The DNA of the CDR3 is TGTGCCAGCAGCGTAGCGTCTCAGGGCTACAATGAGCAGTTCTTC.

This clone was counted a single time. The chain carries TRBV7-2 and TRBJ2-3; 12 bases are a match to TRBD2. V shed 1 base and J 12 bases; nucleotides not matched to a gene: 5. This CDR3 is built from 14 residues. CDR1 and CDR2 from the germline V gene are SGHTA and FQGNSA. Here the CDR3 reads CASSLGASGRAQYF. CDR3 sequence (DNA): TGTGCCAGCAGCTTAGGGGCTAGCGGGAGGGCCCAGTATTTT.

This clone was seen a single time. The chain uses TRBV19 and TRBJ2-6; the D is unclear. The CDR3 extends over 15 amino acids. Between the trimmed V and J ends, which lost 7 bases and 1 base, there was a span of 11 bases. The V gene's germline CDR1 is LNHDA and CDR2 SQIVND (reference sequence). The CDR3 loop reads CASTARSSGANVLTF. In DNA, the CDR3 is TGTGCCAGTACGGCACGCTCGTCTGGGGCCAACGTCCTGACTTTC.

This clone showed up just a few times. The chain couples TRBV19 to TRBJ1-5; D gene ambiguous. The CDR3 has 12 amino acids. Germline assignment: CDR1 LNHDA and CDR2 SQIVND (reference sequence). V was shortened by 5 bases and J by 6 bases, with 8 bases between the two germline ends. The CDR3 DNA reads TGTGCCAGTAGTGTATCTCGTCAGCCCCAGCATTTT. This codes for CASSVSRQPQHF.

The sample holds one count of this clone. The V gene is TRBV7-2, the J gene TRBJ2-7, with D tentatively TRBD2 (5 bases). The CDR3 runs to 14 residues. V lost 4 bases and J 3 bases, leaving 13 bases between the germline ends. Germline V gives CDR1 SGHTA, CDR2 FQGNSA. The CDR3 sequence: CASSSEGSNYEQYF. CDR3 bases: TGTGCCAGCAGCTCCGAGGGTAGTAACTACGAGCAGTACTTC. Based on the CDR3 plus reference TRBV7-2 and TRBJ2-7, the full variable domain is GAGVSQSPSNKVTEKGKDVELRCDPISGHTALYWYRQSLGQGLEFLIYFQGNSAPDKSGLPSDRFSAERTGGSVSTLTIQRTQQEDSAVYLCASSSEGSNYEQYFGPGTRLTVT.

V usage is TRBV18 and J usage is TRBJ1-3; D call uncertain. Germline assignment: CDR1 KGHSH and CDR2 LQKENI. This CDR3 comprises 14 residues. Trimming cost V 0 bases and J 7 bases, with 10 bases left between them. The CDR3 sequence: CASSPPAVWNTIYF. The CDR3 bases are TGTGCCAGCTCACCACCGGCAGTCTGGAACACCATATATTTT.

This clone was seen a single time. The chain links TRBV6-5 to TRBJ1-3, with D hard to call. Germline assignment: CDR1 MNHEY and CDR2 SVGAGI. This CDR3 spans 12 amino acids. V lost 6 bases and J lost 4, with 7 bases in between. The CDR3, as DNA: TGTGCCAGCAGCTCAAGGGGAAACACCATATATTTT. It translates to CASSSRGNTIYF.

This chain joins TRBV5-1 and TRBJ2-1, with 11 bases lining up with TRBD2. The CDR3 contains 15 residues. Germline V CDR1 and CDR2: SGHRS, YFSETQ. The V and J ends lost 4 bases and 9 bases, in that order; junction bases with no gene match: 9. The CDR3: CASSPQLAGVSEQFF. CDR3 DNA: TGCGCCAGCAGCCCTCAACTAGCGGGAGTGTCTGAGCAGTTCTTC.

The rearrangement joins TRBV7-9 to TRBJ1-6; D not certain. V lost 5 bases and J 6 bases, leaving 5 bases between the germline ends. CDR1 and CDR2 from the germline V gene are SEHNR and FQNEAQ (reference sequence). The CDR3 loop spans 12 amino acids. This CDR3 reads CASSPINSPLHF. Written as DNA, the CDR3 is TGTGCCAGCAGCCCTATTAATTCACCCCTCCACTTT.

The chain has TRBV6-6 and TRBJ1-5, with a weak D call TRBD1 (6 bases). The CDR3 extends over 12 amino acids. Trimming took off 6 bases at V and 6 bases at J, with 9 bases between the two ends. The V gene's germline CDR1 is MNHNY and CDR2 SVGAGI (reference sequence). The CDR3 reads CASRQGFQPQHF. CDR3 nucleotide sequence: TGTGCCAGCAGGCAGGGGTTTCAGCCCCAGCATTTT.

The count of this clone is one. The V gene is TRBV30, the J gene TRBJ2-2; TRBD1 agrees at 7 bases. Trimming took 2 bases from V and 6 from J; bases not matched to a gene: 3. The CDR3 spans 13 residues. Per the germline V gene, CDR1 is GTSNPN and CDR2 is SVGIG (reference sequence). The CDR3 spells CAWSPQGSGELFF. The CDR3 DNA follows: TGTGCCTGGAGTCCACAGGGGTCCGGGGAGCTGTTTTTT.

The chain employs TRBV4-2 and TRBJ2-7; 10 nucleotides match TRBD1. Germline V gives CDR1 LGHNA, CDR2 YNFKEQ. V dropped 0 bases and J dropped 2; count of bases not matched to a gene: 10. The CDR3 is 18 residues long. The CDR3 protein is CASSQDQRGTGDTYEQYF. The CDR3, as DNA: TGTGCCAGCAGCCAAGATCAGAGGGGGACAGGGGACACCTACGAGCAGTACTTC.

This sequence joins TRBV9 and TRBJ2-2; the D is unclear. With 0 bases removed from V and 4 bases from J, the gap between germline ends came to 13 bases. CDR1 is SGDLS and CDR2 is YYNGEE in the germline V gene. The CDR3 consists of 16 residues. The CDR3 DNA is TGTGCCAGCAGCGTAGTTCGTGTATCGGGCACCGGGGAGCTGTTTTTT. This codes for CASSVVRVSGTGELFF.

V usage is TRBV9 and J usage is TRBJ1-1; tentative D call: TRBD1 (5 bases). CDR1 and CDR2 (germline): SGDLS, YYNGEE. This CDR3 has 15 residues. Trimming removed 3 bases at V and 1 base at J, with 13 bases between. The CDR3 DNA sequence: TGTGCCAGCAGCGAAGATGGGACGGAGAACACTGAAGCTTTCTTT. This sequence encodes CASSEDGTENTEAFF.